Reported below is one T cell receptor (beta chain). The antigen remains undetermined. Measured with immunoSEQ multiplex PCR; TCRdb has only the in-frame clones, and not every one. The sample yields several thousand clones, roughly 80% seen once. The sample comes from a study of T cell clonotyping in hematopoietic cell transplantation. Turning to the study itself: Cytoreduction preceded collection of pretransplant recipient samples.

Time point noted: recipient sample about 28 days before transplant, after cytoreduction. Study outcomes and limitations: At the given depth, recipient repertoires were over 95% de novo clonotypes. Pathologically expanded recipient clonotypes increased progressively from day 30 to day 180 as diversity fell.

Germline CDR1 and CDR2: SEHNR and FQNEAQ (reference sequence). V lost 6 bases, J lost 4 bases, and 10 bases stayed unmatched. The CDR3 has 16 amino acids. The receptor was isolated from a man in his 60s with acute myeloid leukemia. Some clones in this sample may be carry-over from other donors' samples. This rearrangement joins TRBV7-9 to TRBJ2-3; 10 bases align to TRBD1. Sequenced material: peripheral blood mononuclear cells, taken before stem cell transplant. CDR3 amino acids: CASSRPGQGFSDTQYF. CDR3 DNA: TGTGCCAGCAGTCGACCGGGACAGGGGTTTTCAGATACGCAGTATTTT. Full variable domain (outside the CDR3, taken from reference TRBV7-9 and TRBJ2-3): DTGVSQNPRHKITKRGQNVTFRCDPISEHNRLYWYRQTLGQGPEFLTYFQNEAQLEKSRLLSDRFSAERPKGSFSTLEIQRTEQGDSAMYLCASSRPGQGFSDTQYFGPGTRLTVL.